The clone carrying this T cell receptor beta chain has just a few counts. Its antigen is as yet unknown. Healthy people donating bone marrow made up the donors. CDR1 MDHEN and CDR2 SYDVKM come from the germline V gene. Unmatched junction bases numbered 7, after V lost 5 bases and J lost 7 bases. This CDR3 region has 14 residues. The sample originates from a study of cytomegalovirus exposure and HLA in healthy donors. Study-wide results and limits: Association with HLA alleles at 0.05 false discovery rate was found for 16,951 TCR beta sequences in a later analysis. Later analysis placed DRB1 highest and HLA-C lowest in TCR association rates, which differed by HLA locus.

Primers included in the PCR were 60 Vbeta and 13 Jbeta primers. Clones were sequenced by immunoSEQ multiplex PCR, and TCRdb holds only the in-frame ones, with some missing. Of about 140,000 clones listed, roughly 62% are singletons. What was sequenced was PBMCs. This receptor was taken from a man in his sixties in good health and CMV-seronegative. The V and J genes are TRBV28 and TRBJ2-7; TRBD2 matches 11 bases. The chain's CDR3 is CASSAGTSGSEQYF. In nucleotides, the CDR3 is TGTGCCAGCAGTGCCGGAACTAGCGGGAGTGAGCAGTACTTC.